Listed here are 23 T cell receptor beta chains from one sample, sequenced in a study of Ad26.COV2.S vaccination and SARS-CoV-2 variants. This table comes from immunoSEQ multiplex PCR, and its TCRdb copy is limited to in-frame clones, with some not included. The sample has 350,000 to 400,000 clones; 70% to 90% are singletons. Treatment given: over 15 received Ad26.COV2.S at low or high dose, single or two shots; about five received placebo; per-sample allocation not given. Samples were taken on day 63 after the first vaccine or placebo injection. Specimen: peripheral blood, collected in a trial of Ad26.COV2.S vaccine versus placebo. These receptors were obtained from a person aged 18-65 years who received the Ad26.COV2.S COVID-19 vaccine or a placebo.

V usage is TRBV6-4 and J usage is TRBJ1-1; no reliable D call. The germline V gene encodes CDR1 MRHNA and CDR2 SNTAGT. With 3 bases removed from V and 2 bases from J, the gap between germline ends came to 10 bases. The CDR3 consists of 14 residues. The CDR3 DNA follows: TGTGCCAGCAGTGATTCAATCGGTAACACTGAAGCTTTCTTT. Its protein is CASSDSIGNTEAFF.

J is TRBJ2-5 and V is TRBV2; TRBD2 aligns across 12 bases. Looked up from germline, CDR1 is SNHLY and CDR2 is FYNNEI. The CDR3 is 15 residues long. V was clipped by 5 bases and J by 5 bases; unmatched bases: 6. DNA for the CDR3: TGTGCCAGCAGTTCTAGCGGGGGGGCCTGGGAGACCCAGTACTTC. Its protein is CASSSSGGAWETQYF.

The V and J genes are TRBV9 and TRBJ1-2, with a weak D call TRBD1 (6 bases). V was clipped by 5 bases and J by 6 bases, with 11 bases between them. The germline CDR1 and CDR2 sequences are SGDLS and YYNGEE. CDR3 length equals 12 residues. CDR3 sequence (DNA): TGTGCCAGCAGACGGACAGTTGATGGCTACACCTTC. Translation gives CASRRTVDGYTF.

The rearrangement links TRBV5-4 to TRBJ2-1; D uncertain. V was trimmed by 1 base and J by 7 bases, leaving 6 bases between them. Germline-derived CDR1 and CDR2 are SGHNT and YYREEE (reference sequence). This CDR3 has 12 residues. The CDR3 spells CASSLIQNEQFF. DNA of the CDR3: TGTGCCAGCAGCTTGATTCAGAATGAGCAGTTCTTC.

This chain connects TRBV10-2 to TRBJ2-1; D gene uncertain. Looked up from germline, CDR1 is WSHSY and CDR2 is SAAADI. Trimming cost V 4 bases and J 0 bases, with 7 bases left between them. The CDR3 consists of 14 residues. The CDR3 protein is CASSGGSSYNEQFF. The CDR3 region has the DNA TGCGCCAGCAGTGGTGGTAGCTCCTACAATGAGCAGTTCTTC.

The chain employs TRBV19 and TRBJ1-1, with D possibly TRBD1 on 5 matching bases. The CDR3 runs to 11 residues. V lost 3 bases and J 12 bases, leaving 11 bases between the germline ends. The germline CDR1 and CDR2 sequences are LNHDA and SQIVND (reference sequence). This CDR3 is CASSIPGEPFF. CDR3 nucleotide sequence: TGTGCCAGTAGTATTCCGGGGGAACCTTTCTTT.

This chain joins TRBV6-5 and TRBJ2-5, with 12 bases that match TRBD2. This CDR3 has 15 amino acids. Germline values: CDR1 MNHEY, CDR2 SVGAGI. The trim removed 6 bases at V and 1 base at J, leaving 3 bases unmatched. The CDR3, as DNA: TGTGCCAGCAGACTAGCGGGGGGCTCCCAAGAGACCCAGTACTTC. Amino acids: CASRLAGGSQETQYF.

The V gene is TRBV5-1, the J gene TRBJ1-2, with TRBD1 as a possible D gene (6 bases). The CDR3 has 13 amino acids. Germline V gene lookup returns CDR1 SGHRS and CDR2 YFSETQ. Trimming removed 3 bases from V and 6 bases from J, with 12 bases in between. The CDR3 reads CASSSTGIDGYTF. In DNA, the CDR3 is TGCGCCAGCAGCTCCACAGGGATTGATGGCTACACCTTC.

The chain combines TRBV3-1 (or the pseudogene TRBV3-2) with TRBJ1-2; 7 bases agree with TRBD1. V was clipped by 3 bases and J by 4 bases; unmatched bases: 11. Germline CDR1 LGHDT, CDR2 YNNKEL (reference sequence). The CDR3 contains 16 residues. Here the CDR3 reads CASSQAQGHGTYGYTF. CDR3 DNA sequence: TGTGCCAGCAGCCAGGCACAGGGGCACGGGACCTATGGCTACACCTTC.

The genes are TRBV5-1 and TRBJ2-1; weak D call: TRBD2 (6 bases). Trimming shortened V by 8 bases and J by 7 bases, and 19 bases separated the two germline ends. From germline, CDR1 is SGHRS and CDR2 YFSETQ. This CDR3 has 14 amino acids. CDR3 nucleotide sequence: TGCGCCAGTCGGGAGACATCCCTTGGGAATGAGCAGTTCTTC. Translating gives CASRETSLGNEQFF.

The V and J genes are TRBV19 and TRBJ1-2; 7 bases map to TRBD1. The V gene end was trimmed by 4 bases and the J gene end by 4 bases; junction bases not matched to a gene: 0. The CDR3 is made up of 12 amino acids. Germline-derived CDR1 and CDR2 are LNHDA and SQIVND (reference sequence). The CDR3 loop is CASSRDSYGYTF. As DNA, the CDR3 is TGTGCCAGTAGTAGGGACAGCTATGGCTACACCTTC.

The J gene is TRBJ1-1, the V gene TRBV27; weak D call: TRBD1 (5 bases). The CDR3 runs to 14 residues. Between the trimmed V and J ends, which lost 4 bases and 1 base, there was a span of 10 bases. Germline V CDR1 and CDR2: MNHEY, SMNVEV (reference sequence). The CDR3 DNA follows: TGTGCCAGCAGTTCGGGGGTTAGGAACACTGAAGCTTTCTTT. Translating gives CASSSGVRNTEAFF.

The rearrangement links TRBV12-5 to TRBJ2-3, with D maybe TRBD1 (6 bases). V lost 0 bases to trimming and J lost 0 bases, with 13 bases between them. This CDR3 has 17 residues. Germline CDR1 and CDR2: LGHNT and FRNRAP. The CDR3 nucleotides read TGTGCTAGTGGTTTGGTAGTGGGGCAGGGGAGCACAGATACGCAGTATTTT. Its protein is CASGLVVGQGSTDTQYF.

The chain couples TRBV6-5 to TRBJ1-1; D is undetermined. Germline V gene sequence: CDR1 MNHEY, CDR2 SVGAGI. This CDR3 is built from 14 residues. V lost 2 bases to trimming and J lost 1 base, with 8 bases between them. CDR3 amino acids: CASSYLDGNTEAFF. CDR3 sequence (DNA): TGTGCCAGCAGTTACCTGGACGGGAACACTGAAGCTTTCTTT.

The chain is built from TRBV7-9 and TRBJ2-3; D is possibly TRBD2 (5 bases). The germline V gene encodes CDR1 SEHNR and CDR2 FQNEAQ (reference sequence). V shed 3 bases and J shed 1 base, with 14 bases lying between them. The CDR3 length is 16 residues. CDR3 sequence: CASSFLIGRGTDTQYF. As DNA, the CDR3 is TGTGCCAGCAGCTTCCTGATCGGGCGGGGCACAGATACGCAGTATTTT.

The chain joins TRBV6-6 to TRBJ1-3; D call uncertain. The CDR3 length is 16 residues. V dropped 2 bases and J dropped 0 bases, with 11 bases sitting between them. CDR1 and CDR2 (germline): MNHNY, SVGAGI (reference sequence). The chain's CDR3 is CASSYPRGSSGNTIYF. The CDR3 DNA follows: TGTGCCAGCAGTTACCCCAGAGGGTCCTCTGGAAACACCATATATTTT.

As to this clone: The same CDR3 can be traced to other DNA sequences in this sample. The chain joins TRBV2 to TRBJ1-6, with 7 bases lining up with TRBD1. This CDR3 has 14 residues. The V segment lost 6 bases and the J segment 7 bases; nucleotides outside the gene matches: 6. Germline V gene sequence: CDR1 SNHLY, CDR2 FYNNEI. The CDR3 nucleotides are TGTGCCAGCAGGGGGGACAGTCTCAATTCACCCCTCCACTTT. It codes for CASRGDSLNSPLHF. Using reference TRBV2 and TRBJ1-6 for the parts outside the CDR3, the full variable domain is EPEVTQTPSHQVTQMGQEVILRCVPISNHLYFYWYRQILGQKVEFLVSFYNNEISEKSEIFDDQFSVERPDGSNFTLKIRSTKLEDSAMYFCASRGDSLNSPLHFGNGTRLTVT.

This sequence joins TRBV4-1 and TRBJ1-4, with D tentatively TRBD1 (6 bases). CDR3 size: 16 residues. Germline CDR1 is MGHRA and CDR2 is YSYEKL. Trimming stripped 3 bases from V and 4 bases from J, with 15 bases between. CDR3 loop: CASSQNPGHLNEKLFF. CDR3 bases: TGCGCCAGCAGCCAGAATCCGGGACACCTTAATGAAAAACTGTTTTTT.

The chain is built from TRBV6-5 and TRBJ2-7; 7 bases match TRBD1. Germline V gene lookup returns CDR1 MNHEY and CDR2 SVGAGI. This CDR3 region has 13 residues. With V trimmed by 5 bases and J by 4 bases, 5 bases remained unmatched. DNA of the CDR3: TGTGCCAGCAGTAGGACAGGCCTTTACGAGCAGTACTTC. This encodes CASSRTGLYEQYF.

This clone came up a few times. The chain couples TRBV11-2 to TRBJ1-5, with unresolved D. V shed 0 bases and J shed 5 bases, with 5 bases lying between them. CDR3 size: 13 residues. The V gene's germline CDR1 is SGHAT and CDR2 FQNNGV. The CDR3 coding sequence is TGTGCCAGCAGCTTAGATCGGGATCAGCCCCAGCATTTT. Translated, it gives CASSLDRDQPQHF.

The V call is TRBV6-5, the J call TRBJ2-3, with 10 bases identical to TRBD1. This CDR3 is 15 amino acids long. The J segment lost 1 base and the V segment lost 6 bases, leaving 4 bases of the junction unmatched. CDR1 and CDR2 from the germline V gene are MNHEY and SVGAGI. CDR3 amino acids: CASRRTGGGTDTQYF. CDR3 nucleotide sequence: TGTGCCAGCAGAAGGACAGGGGGAGGCACAGATACGCAGTATTTT.

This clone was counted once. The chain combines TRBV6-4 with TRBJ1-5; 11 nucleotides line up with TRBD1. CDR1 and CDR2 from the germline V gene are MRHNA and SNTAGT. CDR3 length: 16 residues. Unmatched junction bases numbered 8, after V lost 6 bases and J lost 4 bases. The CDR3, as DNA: TGTGCCAGCAGCGGGGAGGGACAGGGGGTAAATCAGCCCCAGCATTTT. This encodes CASSGEGQGVNQPQHF.

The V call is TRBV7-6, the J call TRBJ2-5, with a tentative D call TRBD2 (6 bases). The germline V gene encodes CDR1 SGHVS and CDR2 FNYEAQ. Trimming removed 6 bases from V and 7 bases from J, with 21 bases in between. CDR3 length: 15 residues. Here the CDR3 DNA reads TGTGCCAGCAGGCCGGCGGGGCAACGTCAGGGGACCCAGTACTTC. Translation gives CASRPAGQRQGTQYF. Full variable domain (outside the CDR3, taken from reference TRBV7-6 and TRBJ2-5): GAGVSQSPRYKVTKRGQDVALRCDPISGHVSLYWYRQALGQGPEFLTYFNYEAQQDKSGLPNDRFSAERPEGSISTLTIQRTEQRDSAMYRCASRPAGQRQGTQYFGPGTRLLVL.